The clone carrying this T cell receptor (beta chain) was detected only a few times. The CDR3 does not end in the conserved phenylalanine or tryptophan, so this is likely a read error. Arm-PCR of CDR3 regions and iRepertoire HTBI primers were used to build TCR beta libraries. One entry per CDR3 protein results from TCRdb running MiXCR on the multiplex PCR reads. This sample has around 250,000 distinct CDR3 sequences, with about 19% found just once. Time point noted: newly diagnosed GD, antithyroid drugs for less than 3 months. There was RNA extracted from PBMCs, and the TCR library was made from it. Per the germline V gene, CDR1 is SGHTA and CDR2 is FQGNSA. This CDR3 has 13 amino acids. Trimming cost V 6 bases and J 6 bases, with 14 bases left between them. The sample is drawn from a study of regulatory T cells in long-lasting Graves disease.

The chain carries TRBV7-2 and TRBJ1-1; possibly TRBD1 for D (6 bases). This sequence was found in a female donor with Graves disease. Sample: peripheral blood mononuclear cells (PBMCs), taken at new diagnosis, from a patient treated with antithyroid drugs. DNA of the CDR3: TGTGCCAGCAGTTCAACAGGGATCGCTGAAGCTTTCTCT. This codes for CASSSTGIAEAFS.